The 20 T cell receptor beta chains listed next were all sequenced from one sample in a study of regulatory T cells in long-lasting Graves disease. Specified time point: newly diagnosed GD, antithyroid drugs for less than 3 months. PBMC RNA served as the TCR library source. Both iRepertoire HTBI primers and Arm-PCR of CDR3 regions were used to build the TCR beta libraries. In TCRdb, the multiplex PCR reads were re-called with MiXCR into one record per CDR3 protein. Of approximately 350,000 distinct CDR3 sequences detected, 12% appear once; the ten largest clones hold 15% to 20%. This sample was also put to use in a study of T cells in Graves' hyperthyroidism and ophthalmopathy.

This specimen was peripheral blood mononuclear cells (PBMCs), taken at new diagnosis, from a patient treated with antithyroid drugs. The receptors originated from a woman between 18 and 29 years old with Graves disease.

This clonotype turned up a few times. J is TRBJ1-2 and V is TRBV27, with TRBD1 matching over 8 bases. The V gene's germline CDR1 is MNHEY and CDR2 SMNVEV (reference sequence). This CDR3 is built from 12 residues. Trimming cost V 5 bases and J 6 bases; bases outside gene matches: 2. CDR3 region: CASSPTGDGYTF. The CDR3 DNA reads TGTGCCAGCAGTCCGACAGGGGATGGCTACACCTTC.

This clonotype turned up a few times. V and J are TRBV5-1 and TRBJ1-6; TRBD1 matches at 9 bases. Germline CDR1 is SGHRS and CDR2 is YFSETQ. This CDR3 spans 15 amino acids. V shed 2 bases, J shed 8 bases, and the junction held 5 bases outside the gene matches. Here the CDR3 reads CASSFPGQGDSPLHF. CDR3 coding DNA: TGCGCCAGCAGCTTTCCGGGACAGGGCGATTCACCCCTCCACTTT.

There are many counts of this clonotype. The chain joins TRBV7-2 to TRBJ1-6; D is unresolved. V gave up 5 bases and J gave up 14 bases, with 16 bases separating them. The germline V gene has CDR1 SGHTA and CDR2 FQGNSA. This CDR3 region has 13 residues. The CDR3 DNA is TGTGCCAGCAGCCCCAATGGCTCGAGGACCCTCCACTTT. Translated, it gives CASSPNGSRTLHF.

This clonotype was observed a handful of times. The V and J genes are TRBV7-6 and TRBJ2-1; 9 nucleotides agree with TRBD2. J was trimmed by 2 bases and V by 5 bases; bases with no gene match: 7. This CDR3 is built from 16 residues. Looked up from germline, CDR1 is SGHVS and CDR2 is FNYEAQ. The CDR3 nucleotides are TGTGCCAGCAGCCAGCTAGCGGGAAATACCTACAATGAGCAGTTCTTC. Its protein is CASSQLAGNTYNEQFF.

This clonotype has a count of ten or more. V usage is TRBV7-8 and J usage is TRBJ1-1, with 7 bases fitting TRBD1. This CDR3 region has 15 residues. Trimming removed 4 bases from V and 7 bases from J; junction bases left unmatched: 12. Germline V gene data show CDR1 as SGHVS and CDR2 as FQNEAQ. DNA of the CDR3: TGTGCCAGCAGCTACACCAGGGGGATCCGAGGTGAAGCTTTCTTT. It yields the protein CASSYTRGIRGEAFF.

This clonotype was counted ten times or more. The genes are TRBV19 and TRBJ2-1, with D uncertain. Germline assignment: CDR1 LNHDA and CDR2 SQIVND (reference sequence). V was trimmed by 5 bases and J by 5 bases, leaving 10 bases between them. CDR3 length: 13 amino acids. Here the CDR3 reads CASSPATHNEQFF. As DNA, the CDR3 is TGTGCCAGTAGTCCAGCCACTCACAATGAGCAGTTCTTC.

The V call is TRBV5-1, the J call TRBJ1-2, with TRBD1 as a possible D gene (5 bases). Germline CDR1 and CDR2: SGHRS and YFSETQ. With 5 bases removed from V and 3 bases from J, the gap between germline ends came to 14 bases. The CDR3 is made up of 14 amino acids. The DNA of the CDR3 is TGCGCCAGCAGTCCTCTTTTAGGGGACTATGGCTACACCTTC. This codes for CASSPLLGDYGYTF. Variable domain in full (rest from reference TRBV5-1 and TRBJ1-2): KAGVTQTPRYLIKTRGQQVTLSCSPISGHRSVSWYQQTPGQGLQFLFEYFSETQRNKGNFPGRFSGRQFSNSRSEMNVSTLELGDSALYLCASSPLLGDYGYTFGSGTRLTVV.

This clonotype has just a few counts. The J gene is TRBJ2-5, the V gene TRBV28; D possibly uses TRBD1 or TRBD2 (6 bases each). The length of the CDR3 is 15 residues. The V and J ends lost 1 base and 4 bases respectively, with 13 bases between them. Germline-derived CDR1 and CDR2 are MDHEN and SYDVKM. DNA for the CDR3: TGTGCCAGCAGTTTATTAGGGGGGTCCTCAGAGACCCAGTACTTC. Translating it yields CASSLLGGSSETQYF.

Concerning this clonotype itself: One base away lies a much larger clone, so this may be a sequencing read error. The chain has TRBV20-1 and TRBJ2-2, with a possible D match to TRBD2 (7 bases). CDR3 length: 15 amino acids. Trimming cost V 5 bases and J 6 bases, with 19 bases left between them. From germline, CDR1 is DFQATT and CDR2 SNEGSKA (reference sequence). The CDR3, as DNA: TGCAGTGCTCGCCCGGGGGGCCGGGACGCCGGGGAGCTGTTTTTT. Translated: CSARPGGRDAGELFF.

This clonotype was observed many times. The chain employs TRBV20-1 and TRBJ1-2; D may be TRBD1 (6 bases). This CDR3 comprises 12 residues. Trimming took 6 bases from V and 4 from J, leaving 12 bases between them. The V gene's germline CDR1 is DFQATT and CDR2 SNEGSKA (reference sequence). The CDR3: CSASRGAYGYTF. CDR3 nucleotides: TGCAGTGCAAGCCGGGGGGCCTATGGCTACACCTTC.

Concerning this clonotype itself: This may come from a read error, since a much larger clone is one base off. The CDR3 DNA follows: TGTGCCAGCAGCTTACCTAGCGGGGTGACAGATACGCAGTATTTT. It translates to CASSLPSGVTDTQYF. The V call is TRBV7-9, the J call TRBJ2-3; 9 nucleotides agree with TRBD2. The length of the CDR3 is 15 residues. V gave up 2 bases and J gave up 3 bases; unmatched junction bases: 3. Germline CDR1 SEHNR, CDR2 FQNEAQ (reference sequence).

This clonotype has ten or more counts. This chain connects TRBV7-2 to TRBJ2-3; 7 bases match TRBD2. This CDR3 comprises 13 residues. Germline V gene sequence: CDR1 SGHTA, CDR2 FQGNSA. V shed 4 bases and J 10 bases; nucleotides not matched to a gene: 8. This chain's CDR3 is CASSSTELAPQYF. Written as DNA, the CDR3 is TGTGCCAGCAGCTCTACCGAACTAGCGCCGCAGTATTTT.

This clonotype was observed many times. The rearrangement joins TRBV18 to TRBJ1-2; a possible D gene is TRBD1 (6 bases). Germline V gene data show CDR1 as KGHSH and CDR2 as LQKENI. V lost 0 bases and J 8 bases, leaving 19 bases between the germline ends. CDR3 length: 16 amino acids. The CDR3 is CASSPPGGQRGRGYTF. Written as DNA, the CDR3 is TGTGCCAGCTCACCACCGGGAGGACAGCGGGGGCGAGGCTACACCTTC.

This clonotype was seen repeatedly, ten times or more. The V call is TRBV6-1, the J call TRBJ2-7; perhaps TRBD1 as D (6 bases). The V and J ends lost 7 bases and 0 bases respectively, with 19 bases between them. The germline gives CDR1 MNHNS, CDR2 SASEGT. The length of the CDR3 is 16 residues. In DNA form, the CDR3 reads TGTGCCAGCAAAAAAACAGGGAACCCATACTCCTACGAGCAGTACTTC. It yields the protein CASKKTGNPYSYEQYF.

In the case of this clonotype: A much larger clone lies a single base off, so this may be a read error. This chain links TRBV5-1 with TRBJ2-1, with D possibly being TRBD2 (6 bases). The CDR3 consists of 15 residues. Germline V CDR1 and CDR2: SGHRS, YFSETQ. CDR3 protein: CASSQGGVGYNEQLF. The CDR3 bases are TGCGCCAGCAGCCAAGGAGGGGTGGGATACAATGAGCAGCTCTTC.

Turning to this clonotype: This may be a read error, as it is one base from a much larger clone. The J gene is TRBJ2-1, the V gene TRBV27, with TRBD1 matching over 7 bases. CDR3 length equals 14 residues. Germline lookup yields CDR1 MNHEY and CDR2 SMNVEV (reference sequence). Here the CDR3 reads CASSYGTVYNGQFF. CDR3 nucleotide sequence: TGTGCCAGCAGTTACGGGACAGTCTACAATGGGCAGTTCTTC.

This clonotype has more than one count but fewer than ten. The chain is built from TRBV18 and TRBJ2-3; the D gene is possibly TRBD1 (6 bases). V lost 3 bases and J 1 base, leaving 11 bases between the germline ends. This CDR3 region has 15 residues. Germline V gene lookup returns CDR1 KGHSH and CDR2 LQKENI. The DNA for the CDR3 is TGTGCCAGCTCACCGTCAGGGGCGGGCACAGATACGCAGTATTTT. Residues: CASSPSGAGTDTQYF.

This clonotype occurred a few times. The chain uses TRBV7-6 and TRBJ2-3; possible D gene TRBD1, 6 bases. Germline V lookup: CDR1 SGHVS, CDR2 FNYEAQ. The CDR3 consists of 16 residues. The V gene lost 5 bases and the J gene lost 1 base, with 16 bases spanning the gap. CDR3: CASSQLPGQGTDTQYF. For the CDR3, the DNA is TGTGCCAGCAGCCAATTACCGGGACAAGGCACAGATACGCAGTATTTT.

This chain connects TRBV5-4 to TRBJ2-2; D unresolved. V dropped 0 bases and J dropped 2 bases, with 17 bases sitting between them. Germline values: CDR1 SGHNT, CDR2 YYREEE (reference sequence). This CDR3 comprises 18 residues. CDR3 sequence reads: CASSLDEAYPVNTGELFF. In nucleotides, the CDR3 is TGTGCCAGCAGCTTGGATGAAGCCTACCCAGTAAACACCGGGGAGCTGTTTTTT.

This clonotype was seen ten or more times. The chain couples TRBV6-2 or TRBV6-3 to TRBJ1-5, with no clear D. Germline lookup yields CDR1 MNHEY and CDR2 SVGEGT. V was pared by 4 bases and J by 4 bases, with 20 bases between. This CDR3 has 17 amino acids. The CDR3 is CASSSSWSHESNQPQHF. The CDR3 DNA reads as TGTGCCAGCAGTTCCTCTTGGTCACACGAGAGTAATCAGCCCCAGCATTTT.